This TCR beta chain derives from a study of regulatory T cells in long-lasting Graves disease. The wider study: Newly diagnosed Graves' patients had under 3 months of antithyroid drugs.

This clonotype was picked up many times. V lost 0 bases and J 4 bases, leaving 9 bases between the germline ends. CDR3 length equals 14 residues. Germline CDR1 reads MNHEY; CDR2 reads SVGAGI. Time point here: newly diagnosed GD, antithyroid drugs for less than 3 months. Isolated PBMC RNA provided the starting material for the TCR library. iRepertoire HTBI primers and Arm-PCR of CDR3 regions built TCR beta libraries. TCRdb reprocessed the multiplex PCR reads with MiXCR, giving one entry per CDR3 protein. This repertoire shows about 440,000 distinct CDR3 sequences, roughly 17% found once; its top ten account for about 23%. The sample was also reused in another study, on T cells in Graves' hyperthyroidism and ophthalmopathy. In that study: Diagnoses rested on clinical symptoms, serum thyroxine and TRAb, thyroid ultrasound and orbital computed tomography. HTBI primers were the set used in a first-round RT-PCR of the TCR CDR3. Most thyroid clonotypes that were expanded above 0.001 also turned up in blood.

This TCR derives from a woman aged 18 to 35 with Graves disease. This specimen was peripheral blood mononuclear cells (PBMCs), taken at new diagnosis, from a patient treated with antithyroid drugs. This sequence joins TRBV6-5 and TRBJ2-5, with D unresolved. The CDR3 reads CASSYSSTGETQYF. CDR3 sequence (DNA): TGTGCCAGCAGTTACTCGAGTACGGGAGAGACCCAGTACTTC.